A selection of T cell receptor beta chains follows, all from one sample in a study of post-analysis software for immune sequencing data. TCRdb processed the PCR reads anew with MiXCR; each CDR3 protein has one entry. This sample has about 540,000 distinct CDR3 sequences, with around 36% found just once. Input material: blood. The receptors were gathered from a girl aged 2-17 years with multiple sclerosis. CDR3s include the opening cysteine and the closing phenylalanine or tryptophan. Each record gives: CDR3 protein, CDR3 DNA, V gene, D gene, J gene, clone size. The D gene is left open where the match is weak. Size is stated for part of the rows, as once, few or many counts, or as a class when the clone is expanded.

CSGGEAGELFF | TGCAGCGGTGGCGAGGCCGGGGAGCTGTTTTTT | TRBV29-1 | . | TRBJ2-2 | .
CASSFGSEGDTQYF | TGTGCCAGCAGCTTTGGCTCGGAGGGAGATACGCAGTATTTT | TRBV7-9 | . | TRBJ2-3 | .
CASSAQPGGENTDTQYF | TGTGCCAGCAGCGCCCAACCGGGGGGGGAAAACACAGATACGCAGTATTTT | TRBV7-3 | TRBD2 | TRBJ2-3 | few
CASSSTRDRGEAFF | TGTGCCAGCAGCTCTACCCGGGACAGGGGGGAAGCTTTCTTT | TRBV7-9 | TRBD1 | TRBJ1-1 | .
CSAIPLTADTQYF | TGCAGTGCTATCCCACTCACTGCGGATACGCAGTATTTT | TRBV20-1 | . | TRBJ2-3 | few
CSARALKGGGNTGELFF | TGCAGTGCTAGAGCGCTCAAGGGCGGGGGGAACACCGGGGAGCTGTTTTTT | TRBV20-1 | TRBD2 | TRBJ2-2 | .
CASSASGGGHNYGYTF | TGTGCCAGCAGCGCATCGGGAGGGGGTCATAACTATGGCTACACCTTC | TRBV9 | . | TRBJ1-2 | few
CASSTQGGSYEQYF | TGTGCCAGCAGCACTCAAGGTGGCTCCTACGAGCAGTACTTC | TRBV7-3 | . | TRBJ2-7 | .
CSAALRGRAHTEAFF | TGCAGTGCTGCGCTCCGGGGCAGGGCCCACACTGAAGCTTTCTTT | TRBV20-1 | . | TRBJ1-1 | .
CASSLVYEDPVTLTDTQYF | TGTGCCAGCAGCTTAGTTTACGAGGACCCCGTTACCCTTACAGATACGCAGTATTTT | TRBV7-2 | . | TRBJ2-3 | .
CASSTYGTEAFF | TGTGCCAGTAGTACTTACGGGACGGAAGCTTTCTTT | TRBV19 | . | TRBJ1-1 | .
CASSLGHRAKNIQYF | TGTGCCAGCAGCTTGGGACATCGGGCCAAAAACATTCAGTACTTC | TRBV11-2 | . | TRBJ2-4 | .
CASSQMYRVQETQYF | TGTGCCAGCAGCCAAATGTACAGGGTCCAAGAGACCCAGTACTTC | TRBV14 | . | TRBJ2-5 | .
CASSSGTGLRETQYF | TGTGCCAGCAGCTCCGGGACAGGGCTACGAGAGACCCAGTACTTC | TRBV12-3/TRBV12-4 | TRBD1 | TRBJ2-5 | few
CASSLRGRIATGFTGELFF | TGTGCCAGCAGCCTCCGAGGGAGAATCGCGACGGGATTCACCGGGGAGCTGTTTTTT | TRBV4-2 | . | TRBJ2-2 | .
CATSDLSRGETQYF | TGTGCCACCAGTGATTTGAGCCGGGGAGAGACCCAGTACTTC | TRBV24-1 | . | TRBJ2-5 | .
CASSQDGHLAGGTDTQYF | TGTGCCAGCAGCCAAGATGGCCACTTAGCGGGCGGCACAGATACGCAGTATTTT | TRBV4-2 | TRBD2 | TRBJ2-3 | .
CASGVERGSSHYEQYF | TGCGCCAGCGGGGTGGAAAGAGGGTCCTCACATTACGAGCAGTACTTC | TRBV5-1 | . | TRBJ2-7 | .
CASSQVLGGVYEQYF | TGTGCCAGCAGCCAAGTACTTGGAGGGGTCTACGAGCAGTACTTC | TRBV14 | . | TRBJ2-7 | .
CSVSMSNQETQYF | TGCAGCGTTTCCATGAGTAACCAAGAGACCCAGTACTTC | TRBV29-1 | . | TRBJ2-5 | .
CSVNRGVGETQYF | TGCAGCGTAAATAGGGGGGTCGGGGAGACCCAGTACTTC | TRBV29-1 | . | TRBJ2-5 | few
CASSSRTGGLAEAFF | TGCGCCAGCAGCTCCCGGACAGGGGGCCTCGCTGAAGCTTTCTTT | TRBV5-1 | TRBD1 | TRBJ1-1 | .
CSAREQGSDGYTF | TGCAGTGCTAGAGAACAGGGGAGCGATGGCTACACCTTC | TRBV20-1 | TRBD1 | TRBJ1-2 | .
CSVDRANTDTQYF | TGCAGCGTTGATAGGGCCAACACAGATACGCAGTATTTT | TRBV29-1 | . | TRBJ2-3 | many